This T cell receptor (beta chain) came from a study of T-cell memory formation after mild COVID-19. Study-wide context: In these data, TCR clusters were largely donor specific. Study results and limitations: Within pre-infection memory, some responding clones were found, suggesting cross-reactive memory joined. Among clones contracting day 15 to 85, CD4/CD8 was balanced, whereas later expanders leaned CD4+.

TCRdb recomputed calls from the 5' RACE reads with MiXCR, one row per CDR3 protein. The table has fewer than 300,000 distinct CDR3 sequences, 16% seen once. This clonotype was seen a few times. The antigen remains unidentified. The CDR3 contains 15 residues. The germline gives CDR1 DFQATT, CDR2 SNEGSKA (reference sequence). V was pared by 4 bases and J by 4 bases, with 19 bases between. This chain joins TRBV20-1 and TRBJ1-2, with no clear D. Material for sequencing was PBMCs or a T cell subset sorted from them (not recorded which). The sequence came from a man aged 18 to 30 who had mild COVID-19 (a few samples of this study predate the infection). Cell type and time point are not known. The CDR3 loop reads CSATSATAFGYGYTF. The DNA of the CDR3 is TGCAGTGCTACCTCGGCCACGGCGTTTGGCTATGGCTACACCTTC.